Given below is one T cell receptor (beta chain) in context. Its antigen is undetermined. These data come from a study of T cells after posttransplantation cyclophosphamide. Study results and caveats: Donor-recipient repertoire similarity was low at 1-2 months, rising over year one. Tissue-infiltrating T cells from skin or gut overlapped little with blood T cells. After PTCy, TRB diversity resembled that of CNI/methotrexate controls.

Produced via immunoSEQ multiplex PCR; TCRdb's table is partial and in-frame only. Seen here are over 15,000 clones, less than 80% observed once, and the top ten hold 25% to 35%. Cyclophosphamide on days +3 and +4 followed busulfan-fludarabine conditioning and a marrow graft. The germline V gene has CDR1 MNHEY and CDR2 SVGAGI. The CDR3 has 15 residues. The junction had 13 bases not matched to a gene; V was cut back by 10 bases and J by 3 bases. V is TRBV6-5 and J is TRBJ2-7, with 9 bases aligning to TRBD1. The sequenced sample was PBMCs, obtained after an allogeneic stem cell transplant with post-transplant cyclophosphamide. The receptor comes from a male patient younger than 45 who received an allogeneic stem cell transplant from a related donor, was CMV-positive, and had acute GVHD only. Some T cells may be supplied by the graft donor. The CDR3 here is CATANPDRGIYEQYF. For the CDR3, the DNA is TGTGCCACCGCTAACCCCGACAGGGGGATCTACGAGCAGTACTTC.